What follows are 24 T cell receptor beta chains derived from one specimen sequenced in a study of control samples from healthy donors and cancer patients. Sequencing used immunoSEQ multiplex PCR; TCRdb keeps in-frame clones, though not all of them. The sample has 120,000 or so clones, over 75% seen once; the top ten hold around 1.8%. The sequencing sample was made of blood. The receptors stem from a man aged 18-30 years in good health.

The chain uses TRBV11-2 and TRBJ2-7; D gene ambiguous. CDR1 and CDR2 (germline): SGHAT, FQNNGV. V was cut by 1 base and J by 1 base, with 5 bases left in between. The CDR3 length is 13 residues. The CDR3 DNA reads as TGTGCCAGCAGCTTAGGGCAATCCTACGAGCAGTACTTC. Translated: CASSLGQSYEQYF. The complete variable domain, with remaining parts taken from reference TRBV11-2 and TRBJ2-7, reads EAGVAQSPRYKIIEKRQSVAFWCNPISGHATLYWYQQILGQGPKLLIQFQNNGVVDDSQLPKDRFSAERLKGVDSTLKIQPAKLEDSAVYLCASSLGQSYEQYFGPGTRLTVT.

This clone was seen once. This rearrangement joins TRBV10-1 to TRBJ2-1; the D gene is possibly TRBD2 (6 bases). Per the germline V gene, CDR1 is WNHNN and CDR2 is SYGVQD (reference sequence). V dropped 6 bases and J dropped 9 bases, with 24 bases sitting between them. The CDR3 contains 16 residues. The CDR3 protein is CASSPLSRGGGVEQFF. For the CDR3, the DNA is TGCGCCAGCAGCCCTCTTTCGCGGGGAGGTGGCGTTGAGCAGTTCTTC.

The CDR3 is CASSPRSGQGRQETQYF. The CDR3 DNA is TGTGCCAGCTCACCCCGTTCGGGACAGGGGAGACAAGAGACCCAGTACTTC. The V call is TRBV18, the J call TRBJ2-5; 10 bases are shared with TRBD1. The CDR3 runs 17 residues. Losses at the gene ends were 3 bases for V and 2 bases for J; bases not matched to a gene: 9. The germline V gene has CDR1 KGHSH and CDR2 LQKENI.

The rearrangement joins TRBV19 to TRBJ1-5; the D is unclear. CDR1 LNHDA and CDR2 SQIVND come from the germline V gene (reference sequence). V was clipped by 1 base and J by 7 bases, with 11 bases between them. The CDR3 extends over 14 amino acids. The CDR3 spells CASSIGLFGQPQHF. DNA of the CDR3: TGTGCCAGTAGTATAGGTCTGTTTGGGCAGCCCCAGCATTTT. Variable domain in full (rest from reference TRBV19 and TRBJ1-5): DGGITQSPKYLFRKEGQNVTLSCEQNLNHDAMYWYRQDPGQGLRLIYYSQIVNDFQKGDIAEGYSVSREKKESFPLTVTSAQKNPTAFYLCASSIGLFGQPQHFGDGTRLSIL.

This sequence joins TRBV18 and TRBJ1-1; D gene unclear. The CDR3 has 15 residues. Per the germline V gene, CDR1 is KGHSH and CDR2 is LQKENI. Deletions cut 3 bases from V and 0 bases from J, with 11 bases between. The CDR3 loop is CASSPESGLNTEAFF. The CDR3 DNA is TGTGCCAGCTCACCGGAATCCGGGCTGAACACTGAAGCTTTCTTT.

V and J are TRBV2 and TRBJ2-7; possibly TRBD1 or TRBD2 for D (6 bases each). CDR3 length equals 14 residues. CDR1 is SNHLY, CDR2 FYNNEI, per germline. V was cut by 11 bases and J by 1 base, with 18 bases left in between. CDR3 nucleotides: TGTGCCGGTTCAAGACAGGCGGGATCCTACGAGCAGTACTTC. It translates to CAGSRQAGSYEQYF.

The CDR3: CASSQSTNTEAFF. The CDR3 nucleotides are TGTGCCAGCAGCCAATCGACGAACACTGAAGCTTTCTTT. The chain has TRBV16 and TRBJ1-1; D unresolved. The V gene's germline CDR1 is KGHSY and CDR2 FQNENV. The V and J ends lost 0 bases and 1 base respectively, with 3 bases between them. The CDR3 has 13 amino acids.

With regard to this clone: It is likely a read error, because the conserved phenylalanine at the end of the CDR3 is missing. No DNA is shown, since the ends of the CDR3 on it are uncertain; the CDR3 is the one TCRdb lists. The chain has TRBV27 and TRBJ1-4. The CDR3 sequence runs 12 residues, both termini included. Germline V gene lookup returns CDR1 MNHEY and CDR2 SMNVEV (reference sequence). The CDR3: CATPPRGGADPV.

The chain uses TRBV3-1 (or the pseudogene TRBV3-2) and TRBJ2-7; D possibly corresponds to TRBD1 (6 bases). This CDR3 is 14 amino acids long. Germline values: CDR1 LGHDT, CDR2 YNNKEL (reference sequence). V shed 4 bases and J shed 5 bases, with 15 bases lying between them. CDR3 sequence: CASSPRQAKNEQYF. The CDR3 bases are TGTGCCAGCAGCCCCCGACAGGCTAAGAACGAGCAGTACTTC.

The rearrangement joins TRBV6-5 to TRBJ1-1; D call uncertain. The CDR3 consists of 13 residues. V dropped 6 bases and J dropped 3 bases, with 11 bases sitting between them. Germline V gene sequence: CDR1 MNHEY, CDR2 SVGAGI. The CDR3 DNA follows: TGTGCCAGCAGGATCAGGCCCGACACTGAAGCTTTCTTT. It encodes CASRIRPDTEAFF.

The rearrangement links TRBV5-8 to TRBJ2-1, with D unclear. Per germline, CDR1 SGHTS and CDR2 YDEGEE. The CDR3 covers 13 residues. V was trimmed by 1 base and J by 4 bases, leaving 6 bases between them. The DNA for the CDR3 is TGTGCCAGCAGCTTGAGGATTTACAATGAGCAGTTCTTC. Its translation is CASSLRIYNEQFF.

V and J are TRBV5-1 and TRBJ1-1; D is uncertain. The CDR3 has 13 residues. Germline lookup yields CDR1 SGHRS and CDR2 YFSETQ. Trimming pared 0 bases from V and 1 base from J, leaving 4 bases between. The chain's CDR3 is CASSLAPNTEAFF. CDR3 nucleotide sequence: TGCGCCAGCAGCTTGGCTCCGAACACTGAAGCTTTCTTT.

The chain is built from TRBV10-1 and TRBJ2-1; 11 bases map to TRBD2. The CDR3 spans 15 residues. V lost 2 bases, J lost 8 bases, and 5 bases stayed unmatched. Germline loops: CDR1 WNHNN, CDR2 SYGVQD (reference sequence). In nucleotides, the CDR3 is TGCGCCAGCAGTGAGACTAGCGGGAGTAGGGATGAGCAGTTCTTC. It encodes CASSETSGSRDEQFF.

This clone has just one count. This chain joins TRBV29-1 and TRBJ2-7; 10 bases are a match to TRBD2. Germline CDR1 reads SQVTM; CDR2 reads ANQGSEA. This CDR3 is built from 15 residues. With 0 bases clipped from V and 2 bases from J, the junction kept 4 bases outside the gene matches. The CDR3 bases are TGCAGCGTTGAAGAGCGAAGCGGGAGGGCCTACGAGCAGTACTTC. Its protein is CSVEERSGRAYEQYF.

The genes are TRBV7-6 and TRBJ1-6, with D possibly matching TRBD1 (6 bases). Germline CDR1 SGHVS, CDR2 FNYEAQ. The CDR3 has 15 amino acids. The germline V and J ends were trimmed by 5 bases and 7 bases, with 15 bases remaining between them. CDR3 sequence: CASSPGTSKNSPLHF. CDR3 bases: TGTGCCAGCAGCCCCGGGACAAGCAAAAATTCACCCCTCCACTTT.

The chain combines TRBV9 with TRBJ1-1, with D tentatively TRBD1 (5 bases). Germline V gives CDR1 SGDLS, CDR2 YYNGEE. The length of the CDR3 is 14 residues. V was clipped by 2 bases and J by 5 bases, with 13 bases between them. The CDR3 spells CASSVDRGGTEAFF. The CDR3 DNA reads as TGTGCCAGCAGCGTTGATAGGGGAGGTACTGAAGCTTTCTTT. Using reference TRBV9 and TRBJ1-1 for the parts outside the CDR3, the full variable domain is DSGVTQTPKHLITATGQRVTLRCSPRSGDLSVYWYQQSLDQGLQFLIQYYNGEERAKGNILERFSAQQFPDLHSELNLSSLELGDSALYFCASSVDRGGTEAFFGQGTRLTVV.

The sample holds one count of this clone. The V gene is TRBV7-2, the J gene TRBJ2-7, with TRBD2 identical over 11 bases. This CDR3 contains 15 residues. The V and J ends lost 5 bases and 0 bases, in that order; junction bases with no gene match: 3. From germline, CDR1 is SGHTA and CDR2 FQGNSA. The CDR3 loop is CASSRTSGSSYEQYF. The CDR3 DNA reads as TGTGCCAGCAGCCGCACTAGCGGGAGCTCCTACGAGCAGTACTTC.

CDR3 protein: CASSSGGHPQYF. In nucleotides, the CDR3 is TGTGCCAGCAGTTCTGGGGGACATCCGCAGTATTTT. The chain uses TRBV12-3 or TRBV12-4 and TRBJ2-3, with D perhaps TRBD1 (6 bases). This CDR3 has 12 residues. Trimming cost V 4 bases and J 10 bases, with 12 bases left between them.

The chain is built from TRBV2 and TRBJ1-4, with 8 bases fitting TRBD1. CDR3 length: 14 amino acids. CDR1 is SNHLY, CDR2 FYNNEI, per germline. V lost 6 bases to trimming and J lost 7 bases; unmatched junction nucleotides: 7. The CDR3 region has the DNA TGTGCCAGCAGGGACAGGGTCGGTAGTGAAAAACTGTTTTTT. Residues: CASRDRVGSEKLFF.

This chain links TRBV3-1 (or the pseudogene TRBV3-2) with TRBJ1-1; the D gene is possibly TRBD1 (5 bases). Germline CDR1 LGHDT, CDR2 YNNKEL (reference sequence). Trimming took 3 bases from V and 13 from J, leaving 18 bases between them. The CDR3 has 13 amino acids. The CDR3 is CASSQIDSSGGFF. Written as DNA, the CDR3 is TGTGCCAGCAGCCAGATTGACAGTTCAGGAGGTTTCTTT.

The rearrangement uses TRBV7-9 and TRBJ2-3, with 12 bases identical to TRBD2. In germline, CDR1 is SEHNR, CDR2 FQNEAQ (reference sequence). The trim removed 3 bases at V and 4 bases at J, leaving 8 bases unmatched. There are 17 residues in the CDR3. The CDR3 protein is CASSLLAGGPVADTQYF. CDR3 DNA: TGTGCCAGCAGCTTGCTAGCGGGAGGGCCCGTGGCAGATACGCAGTATTTT. The whole variable domain, filled in from reference TRBV7-9 and TRBJ2-3, reads DTGVSQNPRHKITKRGQNVTFRCDPISEHNRLYWYRQTLGQGPEFLTYFQNEAQLEKSRLLSDRFSAERPKGSFSTLEIQRTEQGDSAMYLCASSLLAGGPVADTQYFGPGTRLTVL.

The V and J genes are TRBV7-3 and TRBJ2-7, with D perhaps matching TRBD2 (5 bases). Per the germline V gene, CDR1 is SGHTA and CDR2 is FQGTGA. This CDR3 comprises 15 residues. Deletions cut 2 bases from V and 4 bases from J, with 15 bases between. CDR3 amino acids: CASSLYGGEGYEQYF. The CDR3 region has the DNA TGTGCCAGCAGCTTATACGGCGGAGAGGGTTACGAGCAGTACTTC.

This chain connects TRBV21-1 to TRBJ2-7. TRBV21-1 corresponds to a pseudogene. CDR3 length: 18 amino acids. The CDR3 reads CASSKGHLEGKGPGEQYF. Written as DNA, the CDR3 is TGTGCCAGCAGCAAAGGCCACCTTGAGGGGAAGGGGCCTGGCGAGCAGTACTTC.

This clone was observed once. The chain is built from TRBV27 and TRBJ1-2, with 7 bases identical to TRBD1. CDR1 and CDR2 from the germline V gene are MNHEY and SMNVEV (reference sequence). Trimming removed 2 bases from V and 0 bases from J; junction bases left unmatched: 6. This CDR3 has 16 residues. The CDR3 here is CASSLRFRGSNYGYTF. The CDR3 region has the DNA TGTGCCAGCAGTTTAAGGTTCAGGGGGTCTAACTATGGCTACACCTTC.